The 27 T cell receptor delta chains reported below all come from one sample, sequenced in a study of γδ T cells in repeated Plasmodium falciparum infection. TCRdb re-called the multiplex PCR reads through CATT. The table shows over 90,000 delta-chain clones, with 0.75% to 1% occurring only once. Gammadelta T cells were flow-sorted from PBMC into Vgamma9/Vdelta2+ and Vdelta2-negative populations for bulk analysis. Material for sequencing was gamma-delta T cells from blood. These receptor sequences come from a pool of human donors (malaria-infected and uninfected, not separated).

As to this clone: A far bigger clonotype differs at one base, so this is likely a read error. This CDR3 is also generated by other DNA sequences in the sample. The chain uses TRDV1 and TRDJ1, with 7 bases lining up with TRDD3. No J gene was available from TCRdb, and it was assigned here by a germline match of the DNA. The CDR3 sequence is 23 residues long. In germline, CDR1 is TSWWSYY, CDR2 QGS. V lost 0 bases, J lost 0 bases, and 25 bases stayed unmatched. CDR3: CALGELTLSGSPGGYKYTDKLIF. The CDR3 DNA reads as TGTGCTCTTGGGGAACTTACCCTTTCCGGTAGTCCTGGGGGCTACAAGTACACCGATAAACTCATCTTT.

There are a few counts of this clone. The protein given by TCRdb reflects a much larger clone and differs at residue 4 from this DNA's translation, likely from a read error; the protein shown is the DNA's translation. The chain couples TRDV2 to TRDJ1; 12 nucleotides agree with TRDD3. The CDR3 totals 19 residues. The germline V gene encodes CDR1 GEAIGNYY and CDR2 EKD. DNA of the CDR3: TGTGCCTGTTACACCACTCCCGTACTGGGGGATACTGCCACCGATAAACTCATCTTT. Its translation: CACYTTPVLGDTATDKLIF.

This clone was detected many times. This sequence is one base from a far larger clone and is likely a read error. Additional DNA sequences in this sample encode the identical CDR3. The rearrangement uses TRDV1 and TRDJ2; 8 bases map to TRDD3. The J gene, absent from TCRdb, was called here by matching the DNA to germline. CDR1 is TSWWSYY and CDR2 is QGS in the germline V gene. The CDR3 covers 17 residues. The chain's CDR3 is CALGELRRGGYGPQLFF. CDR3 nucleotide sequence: TGTGCTCTCGGGGAACTTCGTCGGGGGGGATATGGGCCACAACTCTTCTTT.

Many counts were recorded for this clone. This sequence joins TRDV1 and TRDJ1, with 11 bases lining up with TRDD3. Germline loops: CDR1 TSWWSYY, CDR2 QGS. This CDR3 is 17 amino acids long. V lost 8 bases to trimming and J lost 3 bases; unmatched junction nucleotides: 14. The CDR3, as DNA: TGTGCTCTTCTCGCACCCTGGGGGATACTCATTTCCGATAAACTCATCTTT. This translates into CALLAPWGILISDKLIF.

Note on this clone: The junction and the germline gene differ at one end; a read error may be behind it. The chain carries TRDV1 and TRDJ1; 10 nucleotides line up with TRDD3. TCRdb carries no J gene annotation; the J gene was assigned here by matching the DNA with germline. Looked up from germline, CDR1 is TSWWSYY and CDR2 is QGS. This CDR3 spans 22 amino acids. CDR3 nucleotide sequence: TGTGCCCTTGGGGATACTAGGGGGTACTGGGGGATTGTTTCCCTCTTCGCCGATAAACTCATCTTT. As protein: CALGDTRGYWGIVSLFADKLIF.

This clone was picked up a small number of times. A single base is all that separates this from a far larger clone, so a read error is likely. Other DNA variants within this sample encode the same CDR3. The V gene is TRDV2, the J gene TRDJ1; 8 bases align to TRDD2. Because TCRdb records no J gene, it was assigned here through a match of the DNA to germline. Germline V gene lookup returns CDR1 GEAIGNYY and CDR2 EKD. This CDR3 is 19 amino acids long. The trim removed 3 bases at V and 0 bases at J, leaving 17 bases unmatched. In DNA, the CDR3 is TGTGCCTGTGACCCGCGCTTCCTACACGGAGTTCCGTACACCGATAAACTCATCTTT. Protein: CACDPRFLHGVPYTDKLIF.

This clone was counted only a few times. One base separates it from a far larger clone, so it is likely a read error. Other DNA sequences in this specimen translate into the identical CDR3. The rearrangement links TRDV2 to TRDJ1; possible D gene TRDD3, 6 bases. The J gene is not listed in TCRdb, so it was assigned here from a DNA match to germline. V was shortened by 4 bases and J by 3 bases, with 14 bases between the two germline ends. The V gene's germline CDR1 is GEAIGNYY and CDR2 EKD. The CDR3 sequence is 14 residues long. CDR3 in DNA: TGTGCCTGTGAGTCTCTGGGGATCTCCGATAAACTCATCTTT. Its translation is CACESLGISDKLIF.

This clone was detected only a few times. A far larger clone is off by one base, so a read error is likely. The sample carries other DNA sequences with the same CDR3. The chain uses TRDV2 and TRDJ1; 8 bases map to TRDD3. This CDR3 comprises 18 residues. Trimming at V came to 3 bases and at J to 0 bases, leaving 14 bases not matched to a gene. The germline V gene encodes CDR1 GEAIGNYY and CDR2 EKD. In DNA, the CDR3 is TGTGCCTGTGACCCCATGGGGACTGGGGGGCTACACACCGATAAACTCATCTTT. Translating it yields CACDPMGTGGLHTDKLIF.

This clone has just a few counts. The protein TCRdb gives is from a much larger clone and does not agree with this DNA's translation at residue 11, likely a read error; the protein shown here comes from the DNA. The CDR3 protein is CACDTVKGFEVMGDTRRTAQLFF. The CDR3 region has the DNA TGTGCCTGTGACACCGTAAAAGGATTCGAAGTAATGGGGGATACGCGTAGGACAGCACAACTCTTCTTT. V is TRDV2 and J is TRDJ2, with TRDD3 identical over 11 bases. Germline assignment: CDR1 GEAIGNYY and CDR2 EKD. V gave up 0 bases and J gave up 4 bases; unmatched junction bases: 24. This CDR3 is built from 23 residues.

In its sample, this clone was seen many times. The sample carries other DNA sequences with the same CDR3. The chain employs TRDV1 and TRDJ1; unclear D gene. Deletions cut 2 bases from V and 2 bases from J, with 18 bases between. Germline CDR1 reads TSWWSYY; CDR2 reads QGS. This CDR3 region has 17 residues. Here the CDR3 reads CALGEAHPPLNTDKLIF. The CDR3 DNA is TGTGCTCTTGGGGAAGCTCATCCCCCCCTTAATACCGATAAACTCATCTTT.

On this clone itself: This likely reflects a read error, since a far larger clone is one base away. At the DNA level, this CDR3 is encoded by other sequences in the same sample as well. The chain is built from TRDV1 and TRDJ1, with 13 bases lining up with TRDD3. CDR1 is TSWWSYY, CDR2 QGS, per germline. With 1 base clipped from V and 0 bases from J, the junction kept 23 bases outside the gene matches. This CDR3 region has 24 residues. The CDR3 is CALGEPRYGLLGDTPILYTDKLIF. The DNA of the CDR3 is TGTGCTCTTGGGGAACCTCGTTACGGGCTACTGGGGGATACGCCAATCCTATACACCGATAAACTCATCTTT.

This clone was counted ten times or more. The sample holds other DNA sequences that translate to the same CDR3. As DNA, the CDR3 is TGTGCTCTTGGGCGGAGGATACGGACTGGGGATACAGGCGATAAACTCATCTTT. Amino acid sequence: CALGRRIRTGDTGDKLIF. The rearrangement uses TRDV1 and TRDJ1; 8 positions agree with TRDD3. Germline CDR1 TSWWSYY, CDR2 QGS. CDR3 length equals 18 residues. Unmatched junction bases numbered 18, after V lost 5 bases and J lost 4 bases.

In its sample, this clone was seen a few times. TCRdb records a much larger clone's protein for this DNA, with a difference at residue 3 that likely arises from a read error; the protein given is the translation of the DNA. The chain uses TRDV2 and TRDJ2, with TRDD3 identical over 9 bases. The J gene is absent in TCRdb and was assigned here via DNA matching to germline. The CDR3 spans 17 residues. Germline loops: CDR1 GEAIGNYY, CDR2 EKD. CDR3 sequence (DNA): TGTGCCTATGACACAGTAGGGGATACGCGGGCGACAGCACAACTCTTCTTT. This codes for CAYDTVGDTRATAQLFF.

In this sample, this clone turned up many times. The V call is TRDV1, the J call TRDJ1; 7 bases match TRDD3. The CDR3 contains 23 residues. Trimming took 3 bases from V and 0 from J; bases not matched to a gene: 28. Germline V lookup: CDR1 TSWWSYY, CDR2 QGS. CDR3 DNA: TGTGCTCTTGGGGACACTTCCCCTACTACTTTTATTTACTGGGGCCGTCACACCGATAAACTCATCTTT. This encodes CALGDTSPTTFIYWGRHTDKLIF.

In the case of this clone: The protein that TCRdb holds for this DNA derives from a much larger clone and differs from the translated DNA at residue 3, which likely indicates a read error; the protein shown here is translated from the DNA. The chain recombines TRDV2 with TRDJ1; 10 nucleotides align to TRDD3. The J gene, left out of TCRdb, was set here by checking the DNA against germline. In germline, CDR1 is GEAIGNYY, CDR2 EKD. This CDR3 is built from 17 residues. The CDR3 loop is CARDTLPVGDTDDKLIF. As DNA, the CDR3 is TGTGCCCGTGACACCCTCCCGGTGGGGGATACTGACGATAAACTCATCTTT.

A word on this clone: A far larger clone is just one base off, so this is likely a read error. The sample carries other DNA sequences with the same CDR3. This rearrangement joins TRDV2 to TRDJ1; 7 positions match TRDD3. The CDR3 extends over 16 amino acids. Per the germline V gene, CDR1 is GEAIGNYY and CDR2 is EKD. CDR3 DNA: TGCGCCTGTGACTCTCTACTGGGGATTTACACCGATAAACTCATCTTT. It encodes CACDSLLGIYTDKLIF.

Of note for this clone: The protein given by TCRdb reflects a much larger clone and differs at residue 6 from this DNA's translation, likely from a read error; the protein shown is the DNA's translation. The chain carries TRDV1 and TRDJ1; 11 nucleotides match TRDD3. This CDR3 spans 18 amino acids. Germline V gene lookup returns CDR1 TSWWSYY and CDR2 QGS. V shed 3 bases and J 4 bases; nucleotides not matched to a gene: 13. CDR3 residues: CALGDRELGDSGNDKLIF. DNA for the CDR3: TGTGCTCTTGGGGACCGCGAACTGGGGGATAGTGGAAACGATAAACTCATCTTT.

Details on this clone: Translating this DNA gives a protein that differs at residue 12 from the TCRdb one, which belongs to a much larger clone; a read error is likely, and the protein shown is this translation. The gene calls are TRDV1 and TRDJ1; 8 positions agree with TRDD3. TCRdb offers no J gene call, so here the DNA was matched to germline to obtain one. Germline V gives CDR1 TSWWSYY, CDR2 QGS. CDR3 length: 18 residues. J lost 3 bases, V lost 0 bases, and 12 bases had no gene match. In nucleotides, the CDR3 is TGTGCTCTTGGGGAACTGCCGCTCTACTGGGGGGTCGCCGATAAACTCATCTTT. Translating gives CALGELPLYWGVADKLIF.

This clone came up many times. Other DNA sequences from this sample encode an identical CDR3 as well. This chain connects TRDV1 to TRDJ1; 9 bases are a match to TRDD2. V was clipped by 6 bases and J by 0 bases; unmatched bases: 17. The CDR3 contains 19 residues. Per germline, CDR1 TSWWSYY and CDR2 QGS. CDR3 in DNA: TGTGCTCTTGGCGTCTCCCTTCCTACTGCTGGGGATGACACCGATAAACTCATCTTT. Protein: CALGVSLPTAGDDTDKLIF.

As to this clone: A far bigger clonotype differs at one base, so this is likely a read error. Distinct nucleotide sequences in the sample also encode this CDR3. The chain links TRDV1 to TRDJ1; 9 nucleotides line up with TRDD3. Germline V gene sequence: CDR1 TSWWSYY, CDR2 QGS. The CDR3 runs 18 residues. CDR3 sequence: CALGEFAWGMKTTDKLIF. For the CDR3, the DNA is TGTGCTCTCGGGGAATTCGCCTGGGGGATGAAGACGACCGATAAACTCATCTTT.

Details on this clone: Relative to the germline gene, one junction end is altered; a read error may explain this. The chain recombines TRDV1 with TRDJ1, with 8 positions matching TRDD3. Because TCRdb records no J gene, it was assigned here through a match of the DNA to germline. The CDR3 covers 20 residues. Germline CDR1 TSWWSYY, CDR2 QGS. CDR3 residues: CSGELTFGRLLGAYTDKLIF. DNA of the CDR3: TGCTCAGGGGAACTAACCTTCGGTCGACTACTGGGGGCGTACACCGATAAACTCATCTTT.

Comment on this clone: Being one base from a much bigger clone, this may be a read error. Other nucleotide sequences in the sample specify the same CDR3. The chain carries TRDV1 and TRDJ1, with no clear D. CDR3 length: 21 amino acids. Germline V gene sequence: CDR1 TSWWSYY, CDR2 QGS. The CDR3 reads CALGEHPRRVLYNRYTDKLIF. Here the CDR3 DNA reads TGTGCTCTTGGGGAACATCCTCGGCGGGTCCTGTACAACCGGTACACCGACAAACTCATCTTT.

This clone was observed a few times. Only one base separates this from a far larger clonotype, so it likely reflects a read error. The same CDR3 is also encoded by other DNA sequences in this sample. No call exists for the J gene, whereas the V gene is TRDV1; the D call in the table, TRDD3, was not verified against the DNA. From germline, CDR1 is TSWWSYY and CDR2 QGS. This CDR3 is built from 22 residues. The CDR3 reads CALGETFGSYEEAGGYADKLIF. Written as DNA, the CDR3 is TGTGCTCTTGGGGAAACCTTTGGTTCCTACGAAGAGGCTGGGGGATACGCCGATAAGCTCATCTTT.

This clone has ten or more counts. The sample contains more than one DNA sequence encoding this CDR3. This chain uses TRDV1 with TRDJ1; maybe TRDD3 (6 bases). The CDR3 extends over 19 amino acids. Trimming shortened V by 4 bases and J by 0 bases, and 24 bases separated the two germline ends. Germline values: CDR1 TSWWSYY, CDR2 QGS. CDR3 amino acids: CALGAFLLGGLPYTDKLIF. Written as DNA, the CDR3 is TGTGCTCTTGGGGCTTTCCTTTTGGGGGGACTACCGTACACCGATAAACTCATCTTT.

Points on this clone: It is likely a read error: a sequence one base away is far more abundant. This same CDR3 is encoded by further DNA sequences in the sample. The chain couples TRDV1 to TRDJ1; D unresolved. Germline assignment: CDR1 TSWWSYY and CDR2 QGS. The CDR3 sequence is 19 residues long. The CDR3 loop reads CALGELCLVPRSLTDKLIF. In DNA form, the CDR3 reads TGTGCTCTTGGGGAACTTTGTTTGGTACCGCGATCGTTGACCGACAAACTCATCTTT.

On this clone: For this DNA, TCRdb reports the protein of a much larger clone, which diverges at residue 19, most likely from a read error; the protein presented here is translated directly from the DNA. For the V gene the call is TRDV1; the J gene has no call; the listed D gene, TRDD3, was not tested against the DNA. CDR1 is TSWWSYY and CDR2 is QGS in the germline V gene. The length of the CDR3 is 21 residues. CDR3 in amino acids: CALAVETHSNNYDWGFTRPIF. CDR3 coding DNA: TGTGCTCTTGCGGTGGAGACCCATTCCAACAATTACGACTGGGGGTTCACGCGACCCATCTTT.

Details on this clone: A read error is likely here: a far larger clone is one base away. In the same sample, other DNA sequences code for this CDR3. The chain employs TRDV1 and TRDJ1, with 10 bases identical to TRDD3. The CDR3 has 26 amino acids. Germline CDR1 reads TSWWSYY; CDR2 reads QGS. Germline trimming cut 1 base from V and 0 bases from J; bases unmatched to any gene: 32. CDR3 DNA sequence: TGTGCTCTTGGGGAACCCCTAAATTCCCGAGGGGGATACGCGCCCCTTTCGCCTCTCTACACCGATAAACTCATCTTT. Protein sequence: CALGEPLNSRGGYAPLSPLYTDKLIF.